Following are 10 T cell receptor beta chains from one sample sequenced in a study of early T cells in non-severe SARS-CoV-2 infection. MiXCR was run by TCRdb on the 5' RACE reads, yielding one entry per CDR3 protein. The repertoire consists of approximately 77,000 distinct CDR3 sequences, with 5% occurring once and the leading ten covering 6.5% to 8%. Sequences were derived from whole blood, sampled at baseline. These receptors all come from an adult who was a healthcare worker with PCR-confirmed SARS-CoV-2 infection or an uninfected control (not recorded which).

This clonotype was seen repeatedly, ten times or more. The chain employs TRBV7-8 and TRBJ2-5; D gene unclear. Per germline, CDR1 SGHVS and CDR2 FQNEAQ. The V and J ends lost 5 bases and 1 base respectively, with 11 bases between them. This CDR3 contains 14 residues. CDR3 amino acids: CASSLQTRQETQYF. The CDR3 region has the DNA TGTGCCAGCAGCCTCCAAACACGCCAAGAGACCCAGTACTTC.

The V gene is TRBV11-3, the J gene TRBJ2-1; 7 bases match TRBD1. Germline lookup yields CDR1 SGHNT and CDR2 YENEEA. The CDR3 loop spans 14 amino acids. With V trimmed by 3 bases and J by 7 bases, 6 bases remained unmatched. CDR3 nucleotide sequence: TGTGCCAGCAGCTTGGGGACAGTCGGGAATGAGCAGTTCTTC. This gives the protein CASSLGTVGNEQFF.

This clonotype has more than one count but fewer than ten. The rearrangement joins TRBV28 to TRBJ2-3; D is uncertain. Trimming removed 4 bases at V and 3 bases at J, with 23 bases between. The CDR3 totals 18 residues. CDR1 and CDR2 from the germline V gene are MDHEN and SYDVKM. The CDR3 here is CASSSADVRKARTDTQYF. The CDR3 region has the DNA TGTGCCAGCAGTTCCGCGGACGTTCGGAAAGCCCGGACAGATACGCAGTATTTT.

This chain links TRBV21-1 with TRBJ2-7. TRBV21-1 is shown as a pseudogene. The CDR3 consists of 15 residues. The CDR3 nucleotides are TGTGCCAGCAGCAAAGTTCAGGGGAGGTCCTACGAGCAGTACTTC. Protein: CASSKVQGRSYEQYF.

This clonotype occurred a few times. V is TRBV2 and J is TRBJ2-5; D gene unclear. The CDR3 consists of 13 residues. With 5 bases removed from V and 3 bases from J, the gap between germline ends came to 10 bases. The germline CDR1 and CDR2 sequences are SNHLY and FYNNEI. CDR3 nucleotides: TGTGCCAGCAGTCCCGCTGGAAAAGAGACCCAGTACTTC. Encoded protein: CASSPAGKETQYF. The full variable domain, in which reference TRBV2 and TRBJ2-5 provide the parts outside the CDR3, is EPEVTQTPSHQVTQMGQEVILRCVPISNHLYFYWYRQILGQKVEFLVSFYNNEISEKSEIFDDQFSVERPDGSNFTLKIRSTKLEDSAMYFCASSPAGKETQYFGPGTRLLVL.

In nucleotides, the CDR3 is TGTGCCAGCAGTTCTAGTCCGGGAACGATCTATGGCTACACCTTC. This encodes CASSSSPGTIYGYTF. The chain couples TRBV6-2 or TRBV6-3 to TRBJ1-2; D not resolved. V lost 4 bases to trimming and J lost 4 bases, with 16 bases between them. The CDR3 sequence is 15 residues long. CDR1 and CDR2 (germline): MNHEY, SVGEGT.

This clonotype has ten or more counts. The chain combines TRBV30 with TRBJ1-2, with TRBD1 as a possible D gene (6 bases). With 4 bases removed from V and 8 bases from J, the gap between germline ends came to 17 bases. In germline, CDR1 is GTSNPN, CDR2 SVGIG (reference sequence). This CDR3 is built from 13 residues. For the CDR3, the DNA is TGTGCCTGGAAAGCAACAGGGAGCGGCGGCTACACCTTC. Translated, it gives CAWKATGSGGYTF.

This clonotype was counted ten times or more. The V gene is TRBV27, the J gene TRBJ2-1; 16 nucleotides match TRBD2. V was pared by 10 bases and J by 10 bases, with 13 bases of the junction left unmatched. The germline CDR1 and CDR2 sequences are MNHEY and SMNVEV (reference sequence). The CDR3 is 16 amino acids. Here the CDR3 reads CATAYPGLAGGPEQFF. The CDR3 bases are TGTGCCACCGCCTACCCGGGACTAGCGGGAGGGCCGGAGCAGTTCTTC.

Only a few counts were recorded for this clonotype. Here the CDR3 DNA reads TGCGCCAGCAGCCGGGACAGACAGACGTCCTACGAGCAGTACTTC. Residues: CASSRDRQTSYEQYF. The J gene is TRBJ2-7, the V gene TRBV4-1, with 7 bases aligning to TRBD1. The CDR3 contains 15 residues. Trimming cost V 4 bases and J 1 base; bases outside gene matches: 7. The germline CDR1 and CDR2 sequences are MGHRA and YSYEKL.

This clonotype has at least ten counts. CDR3 residues: CASSPSRETPYNEQFF. In nucleotides, the CDR3 is TGTGCCAGCAGTCCTTCGCGGGAGACACCCTACAATGAGCAGTTCTTC. V and J are TRBV6-6 and TRBJ2-1, with 7 bases matching TRBD2. Unmatched junction bases numbered 9, after V lost 5 bases and J lost 2 bases. The CDR3 sequence is 16 residues long. Germline V gene data show CDR1 as MNHNY and CDR2 as SVGAGI (reference sequence).